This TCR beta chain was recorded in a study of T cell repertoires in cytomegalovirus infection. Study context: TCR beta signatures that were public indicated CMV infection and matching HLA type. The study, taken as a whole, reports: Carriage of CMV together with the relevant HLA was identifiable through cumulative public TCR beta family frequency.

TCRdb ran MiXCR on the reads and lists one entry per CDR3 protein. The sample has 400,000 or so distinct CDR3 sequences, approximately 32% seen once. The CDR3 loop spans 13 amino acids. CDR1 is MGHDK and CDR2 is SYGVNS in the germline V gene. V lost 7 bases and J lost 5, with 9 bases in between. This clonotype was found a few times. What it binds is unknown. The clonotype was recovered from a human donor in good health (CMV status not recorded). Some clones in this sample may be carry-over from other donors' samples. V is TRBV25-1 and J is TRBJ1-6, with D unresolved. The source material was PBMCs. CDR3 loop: CASTWGNNSPLHF. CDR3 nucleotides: TGTGCCAGCACTTGGGGAAATAATTCACCCCTCCACTTT.